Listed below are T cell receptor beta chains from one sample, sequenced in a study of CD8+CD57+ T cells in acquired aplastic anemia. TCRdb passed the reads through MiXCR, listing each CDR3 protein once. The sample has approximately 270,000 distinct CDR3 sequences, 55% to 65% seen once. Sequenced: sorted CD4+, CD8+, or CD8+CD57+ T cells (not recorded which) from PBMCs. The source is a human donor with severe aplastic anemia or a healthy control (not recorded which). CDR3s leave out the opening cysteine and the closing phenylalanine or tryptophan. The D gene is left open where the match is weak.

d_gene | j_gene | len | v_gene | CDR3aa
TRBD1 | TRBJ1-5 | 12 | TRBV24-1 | ATSAGTGRQPQH
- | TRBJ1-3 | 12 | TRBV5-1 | ASSLVQGGNTIY
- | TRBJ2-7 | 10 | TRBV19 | ASSRWGNEQY
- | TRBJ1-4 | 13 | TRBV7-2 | ASSLDGNPNEKLF
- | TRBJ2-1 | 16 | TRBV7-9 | ASSSTEIGRDLYNEQF
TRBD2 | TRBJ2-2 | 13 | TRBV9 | ASSAAGGPTGELF
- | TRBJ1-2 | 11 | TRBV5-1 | ASSVLQGYGYT
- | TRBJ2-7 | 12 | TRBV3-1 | ASSPRDKTYEQY
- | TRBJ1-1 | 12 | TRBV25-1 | ASSVSTVNTEAF
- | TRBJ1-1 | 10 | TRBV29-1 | SVGQSNTEAF
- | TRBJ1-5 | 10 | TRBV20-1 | SATAGLQPQH
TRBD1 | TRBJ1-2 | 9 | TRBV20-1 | SRQGAYGYT
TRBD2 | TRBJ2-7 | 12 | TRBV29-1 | SVDRLAGTYEQY
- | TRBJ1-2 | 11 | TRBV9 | ASSVLQGNGYT